These T cell receptor beta chains were read from a single sample in a study of naive and memory T cell subsets. MiXCR was run by TCRdb on the UMI-ligation and nested PCR reads, yielding one entry per CDR3 protein. The data contain about 2,800 distinct CDR3 sequences, 7.3% of them singletons. Sequencing input: effector memory CD8+ T cells from blood. Receptor source: a human donor in good health. Both conserved end residues are part of each CDR3. Fields, in order: clone size, V gene, J gene, D gene, CDR3 DNA, CDR3 protein. D genes are given only for firm matches. Clone size is stated in some rows and not others, as once, few, many or a class when expanded.

>many|TRBV6-2/TRBV6-3|TRBJ2-1|-
TGTGCCAGCAGTTATACACGAGGGGTTAATGAGCAGTTCTTC
CASSYTRGVNEQFF
>-|TRBV5-1|TRBJ1-1|-
TGCGCCAGCAGCTTGGTGGCGGCGAACACTGAAGCTTTCTTT
CASSLVAANTEAFF
>many|TRBV7-9|TRBJ1-1|TRBD1
TGTGCCAGCAGCTCAACAGGGGAGAGAACTGAAGCTTTCTTT
CASSSTGERTEAFF
>many|TRBV27|TRBJ2-3|TRBD1
TGTGCCAGCAAACAGACAGGGGGCCCCACAGATACGCAGTATTTT
CASKQTGGPTDTQYF
>many|TRBV2|TRBJ1-5|-
TGTGCCAGCAGGGGGGGGATGAGCAATCAGCCCCAGCATTTT
CASRGGMSNQPQHF
>few|TRBV11-2|TRBJ2-4|-
TGTGCCAGCAGAAAAAATCACACTCTAGCCAAAAACATTCAGTACTTC
CASRKNHTLAKNIQYF
>many|TRBV6-5|TRBJ2-1|-
TGTGCCAGCAGCCTCGGAGGGTCCGGAGAGCAGTTCTTC
CASSLGGSGEQFF
>few|TRBV9|TRBJ2-3|-
TGTGCCAGCAGCGTAGGTGGGGCCCTCACAGATACGCAGTATTTT
CASSVGGALTDTQYF
>many|TRBV6-2/TRBV6-3|TRBJ2-7|-
TGTGCCAGCAGAGGAGGACAGTTCCCCTACGAGCAGTACTTC
CASRGGQFPYEQYF
>-|TRBV3-1|TRBJ1-2|-
TGTGCCAGCAGACAAGGAGAATATTGGGTCTATGGCTACACCTTC
CASRQGEYWVYGYTF
>medium-sized|TRBV7-6|TRBJ2-5|TRBD1
TGTGCCAGCAGCGGACAGGGGGAAGAGACCCAGTACTTC
CASSGQGEETQYF
>-|TRBV30|TRBJ2-2|TRBD1
TGTGCCTGGAGTCACTCGACAGGGGGCCTCGGCGGGGAGCTGTTTTTT
CAWSHSTGGLGGELFF
>-|TRBV12-3/TRBV12-4|TRBJ2-1|-
TGTGCCAGCAGTCCGGATAGCCTAAATGAGCAGTTCTTC
CASSPDSLNEQFF
>-|TRBV7-6|TRBJ2-1|TRBD2
TGTGCCAGCAGCTTAGGAGCGGGAGGGGGCAATGAGCAGTTCTTC
CASSLGAGGGNEQFF
>many|TRBV30|TRBJ2-7|-
TGTGCCTGGAGTGTACCTAGGGATCCCTACGAGCAGTACTTC
CAWSVPRDPYEQYF
>many|TRBV7-8|TRBJ2-1|-
TGTGCCAGCAGGGGTGGAGCGTCGCTCTACAATGAGCAGTTCTTC
CASRGGASLYNEQFF
>-|TRBV28|TRBJ2-7|TRBD1
TGTGCCAGCAGTGCTCCCTCTACAGGGGGCGGCCGCTACGAGCAGTACTTC
CASSAPSTGGGRYEQYF
>-|TRBV10-3|TRBJ2-7|-
TGTGCCATCCCCCCCTCGGAGCAGTACTTC
CAIPPSEQYF
>many|TRBV24-1|TRBJ2-2|-
TGTGCCACCAAGATTTCCCCGGCGAACACCGGGGAGCTGTTTTTT
CATKISPANTGELFF
>many|TRBV3-1|TRBJ1-1|-
TGTGCCAGCAGACGCGAGTTGGGGGATCCTGAAGCTTTCTTT
CASRRELGDPEAFF
>few|TRBV6-1|TRBJ2-7|-
TGTGCCAGCAGTGAACGGGCAGCTTCCTCCTACGAGCAGTACTTC
CASSERAASSYEQYF
>many|TRBV20-1|TRBJ2-7|TRBD2
TGCAGTGCTAGAAGTCTGGGACTAGCGGACACTTACGAGCAGTACTTC
CSARSLGLADTYEQYF
>-|TRBV7-6|TRBJ2-1|TRBD2
TGTGCCAGCAGTTATACAGCGGGAGGGCCAGTAAATGAGCAGTTCTTC
CASSYTAGGPVNEQFF
>few|TRBV12-3/TRBV12-4|TRBJ1-2|-
TGTGCCAGCAGCCCGGCGGGGGGCAACCCTACGAACTATGGCTACACCTTC
CASSPAGGNPTNYGYTF
>few|TRBV11-2|TRBJ2-1|TRBD1
TGTGCCAGCAGCTTATTCGGGACAGGGGGCTCCTACAATGAGCAGTTCTTC
CASSLFGTGGSYNEQFF
>-|TRBV6-1|TRBJ2-5|TRBD1
TGTGCCAGCAGTATCGGGACAGGGGGTCCAGAGACCCAGTACTTC
CASSIGTGGPETQYF
>many|TRBV6-6|TRBJ2-7|-
TGTGCCAGCAGACCCACTCAGCACTACGAGCAGTACTTC
CASRPTQHYEQYF
>large|TRBV28|TRBJ1-3|-
TGTGCCAGCGCTGTCATCCACTCTGGAAACACCATATATTTT
CASAVIHSGNTIYF
>-|TRBV28|TRBJ2-3|-
TGTGCCAGCAGCTCCTCCTTGATCCGGGAGAGCACAGATACGCAGTATTTT
CASSSSLIRESTDTQYF
>many|TRBV6-4|TRBJ2-6|-
TGTGCCAGCAGTGACTCACAATCTGGGGCCAACGTCCTGACTTTC
CASSDSQSGANVLTF